The rows below give T cell receptor beta chains drawn from one sample of a study of response to subunit inactivated influenza vaccine. TCRdb redid the calling of the RT-PCR reads with MiXCR, one entry per CDR3 protein. This sample has a few hundred thousand distinct CDR3 sequences, with around 15% found just once. Sequencing was performed on PBMCs from blood, taken 11 to 12 days after vaccination. The receptors shown here come from a man aged 45-60 years who received an inactivated influenza vaccine. Each CDR3 is given without its conserved first and last residue. D genes are given only for firm matches.

D gene,V gene,CDR3 protein
TRBD1,TRBV30,AWNTQGAATQH
TRBD1,TRBV5-6,ASSSDRGPMQY
TRBD1,TRBV6-5,ASSSGQGASMPQH
TRBD2,TRBV11-2,ASSTIAGAYNEQF
.,TRBV18,ASSLIYNEQY
.,TRBV5-6,ASSWRMANTGELF
.,TRBV7-2,ASSLDGMVGYGYT
.,TRBV10-3,AISGLGLGSINGYT
TRBD2,TRBV6-5,ASRLTSGSYEQY
.,TRBV15,ATSRDPSTGRGTEAF
TRBD2,TRBV5-1,ASSYQRDTYEQY
TRBD2,TRBV5-1,ASSLYSSGDNEQF
.,TRBV11-2,ASSFGGRTDSPLH
TRBD2,TRBV12-3/TRBV12-4,ASTRSGRLYNEQF
.,TRBV5-1,ASSWGRQLGGTDTQY
TRBD1,TRBV7-9,ASSGPGTGHSYEQY
.,TRBV7-2,ASSLRGPTSYEQY
TRBD1,TRBV7-2,ASSQQGAGNQPQH
TRBD1,TRBV12-3/TRBV12-4,ASIPTRRGSIIAGELF
.,TRBV7-8,ASSLGTSEAYEQY
.,TRBV12-3/TRBV12-4,ASSIFSNQPQH
.,TRBV14,ASSQGEYTDTQY
TRBD2,TRBV2,ASSDLSSGEQY
.,TRBV14,ASSHSQGGPPGELF
TRBD2,TRBV5-1,ASSLTSVNEQY
.,TRBV28,ASSFYRVYNEQF
TRBD2,TRBV7-9,ASSQIEWASGYNEQF
TRBD1,TRBV10-3,AISESRQGARDGYT
.,TRBV18,ASSPNTGQETQY
.,TRBV20-1,SAKSNPGIEQY
.,TRBV7-2,ASSHPPSPLH
.,TRBV28,ASSLRLADFSYEQY
TRBD1,TRBV9,ASSATGGGSPLH
TRBD1,TRBV7-9,ASSLSGTDTGELF
.,TRBV12-3/TRBV12-4,ASSLALAYGYT
TRBD1,TRBV7-9,ASSRDRGSGSPLH
.,TRBV6-1,ASMGPPNTGELF
.,TRBV27,ASSRRGRGETQY
TRBD2,TRBV7-9,ASSFLGAGSYNEQF
.,TRBV6-5,ASSYFLKGYEKLF
.,TRBV20-1,SARGRATNEKLF